A single sample is the source of the 6 T cell receptor beta chains below, sequenced in a study of blood T cell repertoires in COVID-19. Repertoires were generated with immunoSEQ multiplex PCR, while TCRdb's copy carries only in-frame clones and drops some. Of about 310,000 clones listed, around 86% are singletons. The sequencing sample was made of peripheral blood. The source is a man in his fifties or sixties with active or convalescent COVID-19.

The rearrangement links TRBV27 to TRBJ1-1; possible D gene TRBD1, 6 bases. This CDR3 region has 15 residues. Germline-derived CDR1 and CDR2 are MNHEY and SMNVEV (reference sequence). The ends were cut back, 6 bases at V and 2 bases at J, with 16 bases in the middle. In DNA, the CDR3 is TGTGCCAGCAGGGCTAGGACAGACCCAAACACTGAAGCTTTCTTT. Translating gives CASRARTDPNTEAFF.

The chain couples TRBV10-3 to TRBJ1-5, with 9 bases matching TRBD1. This CDR3 has 14 amino acids. Germline CDR1 reads ENHRY; CDR2 reads SYGVKD. V lost 6 bases, J lost 4 bases, and 4 bases stayed unmatched. CDR3 nucleotide sequence: TGTGCCATCAGCAGGGACAGGGTAAATCAGCCCCAGCATTTT. It specifies CAISRDRVNQPQHF.

The gene calls are TRBV5-6 and TRBJ2-2; TRBD2 might be the D (6 bases). The V end was cut by 4 bases, the J end by 1 base, with 11 bases between. The CDR3 is 15 amino acids. Germline-derived CDR1 and CDR2 are SGHDT and YYEEEE. CDR3 coding DNA: TGTGCCAGCAGCCCGGCGGGGAGGAACACCGGGGAGCTGTTTTTT. Translating it yields CASSPAGRNTGELFF.

Of note for this clone: A much larger clone lies one base from this, so it may be a read error. The gene calls are TRBV5-4 and TRBJ2-1; 9 nucleotides align to TRBD2. The CDR3 runs 18 residues. The germline CDR1 and CDR2 sequences are SGHNT and YYREEE (reference sequence). The junction had 8 bases not matched to a gene; V was cut back by 0 bases and J by 1 base. CDR3 DNA: TGTGCCAGCAGCTTGGGGGGCGGGGGGGCCACTTCCTACAATGAGCAGTTCTTC. Its translation is CASSLGGGGATSYNEQFF.

The V and J genes are TRBV5-1 and TRBJ1-1; D is possibly TRBD1 (6 bases). Deletions cut 2 bases from V and 7 bases from J, with 12 bases between. CDR3 length: 13 residues. Germline CDR1 is SGHRS and CDR2 is YFSETQ. The CDR3, as DNA: TGCGCCAGCAGCTTAACAGGGAATATTGAAGCTTTCTTT. It encodes CASSLTGNIEAFF.

This rearrangement joins TRBV9 to TRBJ1-6, with TRBD1 as a possible D gene (6 bases). The germline CDR1 and CDR2 sequences are SGDLS and YYNGEE. The CDR3 loop spans 16 amino acids. With 2 bases removed from V and 6 bases from J, the gap between germline ends came to 15 bases. CDR3 loop: CASSVSGQPVNSPLHF. As DNA, the CDR3 is TGTGCCAGCAGCGTTTCAGGACAGCCCGTTAATTCACCCCTCCACTTT.